The 8 T cell receptor beta chains below come from one sample, sequenced in a study of vaccination and CD4 T cells after COVID-19. These TCRs are of unknown antigen specificity. The Oncomine TCR Beta short-read assay sequenced DNA from cultured CD4+ T cells. TCRdb called the PCR reads again in MiXCR, with one record for every CDR3 protein. Of thousands of distinct CDR3 sequences listed, around four fifths are singletons. The treatment was: roughly 10-day PBMC culture with coronavirus spike peptide pools or control peptides (ViraFEST assay). The sample taken for sequencing was CD4+ T cells from blood, cultured in vitro. These receptors came from a human donor who had recovered from COVID-19.

The CDR3 coding sequence is TGTGCCAGCAGTTCCAACCCGGGACAGGGGGGTCATAGCAATCAGCCCCAGCATTTT. Protein sequence: CASSSNPGQGGHSNQPQHF. The gene calls are TRBV12-3 or TRBV12-4 and TRBJ1-5, with TRBD1 identical over 11 bases. Germline trimming cut 4 bases from V and 0 bases from J; bases unmatched to any gene: 11. This CDR3 is built from 19 residues.

This clonotype was observed a few times. The CDR3 loop reads CSAMDRSGNTIYF. The DNA for the CDR3 is TGCAGTGCTATGGACAGGTCTGGAAACACCATATATTTT. J is TRBJ1-3 and V is TRBV20-1; 7 nucleotides match TRBD1. Germline V gene data show CDR1 as DFQATT and CDR2 as SNEGSKA (reference sequence). With 4 bases clipped from V and 1 base from J, the junction kept 1 base outside the gene matches. The CDR3 extends over 13 amino acids.

V usage is TRBV28 and J usage is TRBJ1-3; TRBD1 is a possible D gene (5 bases). This CDR3 has 16 residues. CDR1 MDHEN and CDR2 SYDVKM come from the germline V gene. Between the trimmed V and J ends, which lost 5 bases and 0 bases, there was a span of 14 bases. The CDR3 nucleotides read TGTGCCAGCAGTCCGACAGCGGGAACCTCTGGAAACACCATATATTTT. It is translated as CASSPTAGTSGNTIYF.

This clonotype was counted only a few times. V is TRBV6-2 or TRBV6-3 and J is TRBJ2-7, with TRBD2 as a possible D gene (6 bases). V lost 4 bases to trimming and J lost 7 bases, with 17 bases between them. Per germline, CDR1 MNHEY and CDR2 SVGEGT. The CDR3 spans 14 residues. The CDR3 bases are TGTGCCAGCAGTTTACCGGGAGTCTTTCGGGAGCAGTACTTC. This translates into CASSLPGVFREQYF.

The gene calls are TRBV10-3 and TRBJ2-7; D is tentatively TRBD1 or TRBD2 (6 bases each). Trimming stripped 4 bases from V and 7 bases from J, with 23 bases between. Per the germline V gene, CDR1 is ENHRY and CDR2 is SYGVKD. The CDR3 runs 16 residues. CDR3 coding DNA: TGTGCCATCAGTGGGGGGCCCGGGGGCGCGGCGGGAGAGCAGTACTTC. This encodes CAISGGPGGAAGEQYF.

This rearrangement joins TRBV6-2 or TRBV6-3 to TRBJ2-1; D is perhaps TRBD1 (6 bases). Per the germline V gene, CDR1 is MNHEY and CDR2 is SVGEGT. The CDR3 is made up of 15 amino acids. Trimming stripped 7 bases from V and 3 bases from J, with 16 bases between. In DNA, the CDR3 is TGTGCCAGCACACCTACGGGACAAATCTACAATGAGCAGTTCTTC. This encodes CASTPTGQIYNEQFF.

This clonotype was recorded once. V usage is TRBV10-3 and J usage is TRBJ1-2, with unresolved D. Germline V gene sequence: CDR1 ENHRY, CDR2 SYGVKD. Trimming stripped 4 bases from V and 6 bases from J, with 3 bases between. The CDR3 length is 10 residues. The CDR3 nucleotides read TGTGCCATCAGTGCTGATGGCTACACCTTC. It yields the protein CAISADGYTF.

This sequence joins TRBV11-2 and TRBJ2-7, with TRBD1 identical over 7 bases. Looked up from germline, CDR1 is SGHAT and CDR2 is FQNNGV. The CDR3 has 13 residues. Trimming took 5 bases from V and 6 from J; bases not matched to a gene: 7. CDR3 nucleotide sequence: TGTGCCAGCAGCACCAAGACAGGGTCCGAGCAGTACTTC. This translates into CASSTKTGSEQYF.